One sample yielded the 23 T cell receptor beta chains listed below, sequenced in a study of naive and memory T cell subsets. Two oligonucleotides, mixed equimolar, formed the beta constant-region primer covering TRBC1 and TRBC2. Each CDR3 protein gets one entry after TCRdb re-called the UMI-ligation and nested PCR reads with MiXCR. The table records some 87,000 distinct CDR3 sequences, around 6.5% of them present only once. Sequencing was done on a sample of central memory CD4+ T cells from blood. The receptors stem from a human donor in good health.

This clonotype was counted many times. The chain has TRBV12-3 or TRBV12-4 and TRBJ2-7, with 7 bases matching TRBD1. This CDR3 spans 15 amino acids. Trimming removed 5 bases from V and 0 bases from J; junction bases left unmatched: 7. The CDR3 DNA reads TGTGCCAGCAGTCGAACAGGGGACAGCTCCTACGAGCAGTACTTC. Its protein product is CASSRTGDSSYEQYF.

The chain carries TRBV6-2 or TRBV6-3 and TRBJ1-5, with 8 bases identical to TRBD1. V dropped 2 bases and J dropped 4; count of bases not matched to a gene: 1. Germline CDR1 and CDR2: MNHEY and SVGEGT. The CDR3 covers 14 residues. The CDR3 nucleotides read TGTGCCAGCAGTTACCGGACAGGGAATCAGCCCCAGCATTTT. This encodes CASSYRTGNQPQHF.

CDR3 in amino acids: CASSLAGGAGTGELFF. The DNA for the CDR3 is TGTGCCAGCAGCTTAGCAGGCGGGGCCGGTACCGGGGAGCTGTTTTTT. The chain couples TRBV7-2 to TRBJ2-2; possibly TRBD2 for D (6 bases). Germline CDR1 is SGHTA and CDR2 is FQGNSA. The CDR3 has 16 residues. Trimming left V 0 bases short and J 5 bases short, with 13 bases between. Using reference TRBV7-2 and TRBJ2-2 for the parts outside the CDR3, the full variable domain is GAGVSQSPSNKVTEKGKDVELRCDPISGHTALYWYRQSLGQGLEFLIYFQGNSAPDKSGLPSDRFSAERTGGSVSTLTIQRTQQEDSAVYLCASSLAGGAGTGELFFGEGSRLTVL.

At least ten counts were recorded for this clonotype. The rearrangement links TRBV11-1 to TRBJ1-1; no clear D gene. There are 12 residues in the CDR3. Germline V gives CDR1 SGHAT, CDR2 FQDESV (reference sequence). The V gene lost 4 bases and the J gene lost 13 bases, with 16 bases spanning the gap. The CDR3 loop is CASSSQASRCFF. The CDR3 DNA sequence: TGTGCCAGCAGCTCCCAGGCCTCTAGATGTTTCTTT.

This clonotype was found many times. The V and J genes are TRBV12-3 or TRBV12-4 and TRBJ2-2; D possibly uses TRBD1 or TRBD2 (6 bases each). Trimming left V 4 bases short and J 4 bases short, with 19 bases between. CDR3 length: 17 amino acids. CDR3 in amino acids: CASSSLRRGTGTGELFF. In DNA, the CDR3 is TGTGCCAGCAGTTCTTTACGGAGGGGGACTGGCACCGGGGAGCTGTTTTTT.

Regarding this clonotype: This may stem from a read error, because a much larger clone lies one nucleotide away. The CDR3 sequence is CTSSLGKGRGYQETQYF. The CDR3 region has the DNA TGTACCAGCAGCTTGGGCAAAGGCAGGGGGTACCAAGAGACCCAGTACTTC. The J gene is TRBJ2-5, the V gene TRBV7-8; 7 bases are shared with TRBD1. Germline V gives CDR1 SGHVS, CDR2 FQNEAQ. There are 17 residues in the CDR3.

This clonotype was seen many times. The chain combines TRBV27 with TRBJ1-5; D not resolved. Germline V gene data show CDR1 as MNHEY and CDR2 as SMNVEV (reference sequence). The CDR3 is 13 residues long. With 3 bases removed from V and 4 bases from J, the gap between germline ends came to 7 bases. Written as DNA, the CDR3 is TGTGCCAGCAGTTTGAGGACGAATCAGCCCCAGCATTTT. Translating it yields CASSLRTNQPQHF.

The chain recombines TRBV7-2 with TRBJ2-3, with a possible D match to TRBD1 (7 bases). V was trimmed by 6 bases and J by 4 bases, leaving 14 bases between them. This CDR3 comprises 14 residues. Germline values: CDR1 SGHTA, CDR2 FQGNSA. This CDR3 reads CASRFGGGADTQYF. In DNA, the CDR3 is TGTGCCAGCAGGTTCGGAGGGGGCGCAGATACGCAGTATTTT.

The chain carries TRBV6-6 and TRBJ2-3; 8 bases fit TRBD1. Germline values: CDR1 MNHNY, CDR2 SVGAGI (reference sequence). Trimming took 2 bases from V and 4 from J; bases not matched to a gene: 5. CDR3 length equals 15 residues. The CDR3 coding sequence is TGTGCCAGCAGTTACCAGGGGGCGCGTGCAGATACGCAGTATTTT. Its translation: CASSYQGARADTQYF.

In its sample, this clonotype was seen many times. The V gene is TRBV2, the J gene TRBJ1-4, with D possibly TRBD1 on 5 matching bases. The CDR3 sequence is 11 residues long. Trimming cost V 8 bases and J 8 bases, with 9 bases left between them. The germline gives CDR1 SNHLY, CDR2 FYNNEI. CDR3 sequence (DNA): TGTGCCAGCGGGGGAGAAGAAAAACTGTTTTTT. Protein: CASGGEEKLFF.

This clonotype has at least ten counts. V gene TRBV7-8 combines with J gene TRBJ2-1; D uncertain. Germline lookup yields CDR1 SGHVS and CDR2 FQNEAQ. This CDR3 spans 14 amino acids. Trimming pared 4 bases from V and 11 bases from J, leaving 18 bases between. Written as DNA, the CDR3 is TGTGCCAGCAGCTCGTCGGGTCCGCGAGAGAAGCAGTTCTTC. Encoded protein: CASSSSGPREKQFF.

This clonotype was picked up many times. The rearrangement joins TRBV20-1 to TRBJ2-7, with D uncertain. The V end was cut by 2 bases, the J end by 6 bases, with 14 bases between. Per germline, CDR1 DFQATT and CDR2 SNEGSKA (reference sequence). This CDR3 has 13 residues. CDR3 protein: CSARNPRDLEQYF. The CDR3 region has the DNA TGCAGTGCTAGAAATCCGCGCGATCTCGAGCAGTACTTC.

The rearrangement uses TRBV7-2 and TRBJ2-3, with D unclear. The CDR3 is 13 residues long. The germline V and J ends were trimmed by 2 bases and 7 bases, with 10 bases remaining between them. Germline lookup yields CDR1 SGHTA and CDR2 FQGNSA. The CDR3 sequence: CASSLNLDYTQYF. For the CDR3, the DNA is TGTGCCAGCAGCTTAAACCTAGACTATACGCAGTATTTT.

CDR3 nucleotide sequence: TGTGCCAGCAGCATGGATGACAAGACACACACTGAAGCTTTCTTT. Translating it yields CASSMDDKTHTEAFF. The V gene is TRBV5-4, the J gene TRBJ1-1; no reliable D call. V dropped 4 bases and J dropped 3 bases, with 16 bases sitting between them. Germline values: CDR1 SGHNT, CDR2 YYREEE (reference sequence). This CDR3 comprises 15 residues. Variable domain in full (rest from reference TRBV5-4 and TRBJ1-1): ETGVTQSPTHLIKTRGQQVTLRCSSQSGHNTVSWYQQALGQGPQFIFQYYREEENGRGNFPPRFSGLQFPNYSSELNVNALELDDSALYLCASSMDDKTHTEAFFGQGTRLTVV.

This clonotype was seen many times. The chain combines TRBV20-1 with TRBJ2-2; D is undetermined. The V and J ends lost 3 bases and 4 bases respectively, with 6 bases between them. Germline CDR1 DFQATT, CDR2 SNEGSKA (reference sequence). This CDR3 spans 12 amino acids. This CDR3 is CSARTTTGELFF. Written as DNA, the CDR3 is TGCAGTGCTAGGACCACCACCGGGGAGCTGTTTTTT.

This clonotype ranks as medium-sized (0.01 to 0.1%). The V and J genes are TRBV6-6 and TRBJ1-5; D not resolved. Per the germline V gene, CDR1 is MNHNY and CDR2 is SVGAGI (reference sequence). V was clipped by 1 base and J by 3 bases, with 10 bases between them. CDR3 length: 15 amino acids. The CDR3 is CASSYFREDNQPQHF. CDR3 bases: TGTGCCAGCAGTTACTTCCGTGAGGACAATCAGCCCCAGCATTTT.

There are a few counts of this clonotype. This chain links TRBV7-2 with TRBJ1-4, with D perhaps TRBD1 (6 bases). This CDR3 region has 16 residues. Trimming stripped 5 bases from V and 0 bases from J, with 13 bases between. Germline CDR1 reads SGHTA; CDR2 reads FQGNSA. CDR3 in amino acids: CASSRGQTTTNEKLFF. The CDR3 nucleotides are TGTGCCAGCAGCCGCGGACAGACAACAACTAATGAAAAACTGTTTTTT.

In this sample, this clonotype turned up a few times. V usage is TRBV13 and J usage is TRBJ1-1; D possibly corresponds to TRBD1 (5 bases). Germline V gene data show CDR1 as PRHDT and CDR2 as FYEKMQ (reference sequence). V was trimmed by 11 bases and J by 1 base, leaving 14 bases between them. There are 13 residues in the CDR3. The chain's CDR3 is CAYSVRGNTEAFF. The DNA of the CDR3 is TGTGCCTACAGCGTAAGGGGGAACACTGAAGCTTTCTTT.

This clonotype was seen many times. The V call is TRBV7-2, the J call TRBJ1-1; TRBD1 is a possible D gene (5 bases). CDR3 length equals 15 residues. Trimming took 2 bases from V and 1 from J, leaving 11 bases between them. CDR1 and CDR2 (germline): SGHTA, FQGNSA. The CDR3 is CASSLTADKNTEAFF. CDR3 nucleotide sequence: TGTGCCAGCAGCTTAACGGCGGACAAGAACACTGAAGCTTTCTTT.

This clonotype was counted only a few times. Sequence at one end of the junction differs from germline and may be a read error. The V call is TRBV20-1, the J call TRBJ2-5; the D is unclear. Germline V CDR1 and CDR2: DFQATT, SNEGSKA (reference sequence). The CDR3 is made up of 10 amino acids. The CDR3 DNA reads TGCAGTCCTAGGCTGGAGACCCAGTACTTC. This codes for CSPRLETQYF.

This clonotype has ten or more counts. The rearrangement links TRBV20-1 to TRBJ2-1; 9 bases agree with TRBD1. CDR1 DFQATT and CDR2 SNEGSKA come from the germline V gene (reference sequence). CDR3 length: 15 residues. The trim removed 3 bases at V and 7 bases at J, leaving 10 bases unmatched. The CDR3 nucleotides read TGCAGTGCTAGGTCCCGGGACAGGGCTTCGAATGAGCAGTTCTTC. Translated, it gives CSARSRDRASNEQFF.

This clonotype was seen more than once but under ten times. The CDR3 nucleotides read TGTGCCAGCAGGGCCGACAGGGGGACTGGAAACACCATATATTTT. Protein product: CASRADRGTGNTIYF. The chain recombines TRBV7-2 with TRBJ1-3, with 9 bases matching TRBD1. Germline CDR1 is SGHTA and CDR2 is FQGNSA. Trimming at V came to 6 bases and at J to 2 bases, leaving 5 bases not matched to a gene. The CDR3 sequence is 15 residues long.

There are many counts of this clonotype. V and J are TRBV27 and TRBJ1-2, with D hard to call. There are 15 residues in the CDR3. The germline CDR1 and CDR2 sequences are MNHEY and SMNVEV (reference sequence). Trimming pared 0 bases from V and 2 bases from J, leaving 10 bases between. CDR3 protein: CASSLSAEKNYGYTF. In DNA, the CDR3 is TGTGCCAGCAGTTTATCGGCGGAGAAGAACTATGGCTACACCTTC.